This T cell receptor beta chain originates from a study of T-cell memory formation after mild COVID-19. TCRdb ran MiXCR on the 5' RACE reads and lists one entry per CDR3 protein. The top ten hold roughly 14% of the sample, which has 350,000 to 450,000 distinct CDR3 sequences, approximately 29% seen once. This CDR3 contains 15 residues. Trimming removed 2 bases from V and 7 bases from J; junction bases left unmatched: 8. Germline CDR1 and CDR2: MGHDK and SYGVNS. The clonotype originates from an adult woman who had mild COVID-19 (a few samples of this study predate the infection). Cell type and time point are not known. This rearrangement joins TRBV25-1 to TRBJ2-7; 10 bases are shared with TRBD1. Sequencing used PBMCs or a T cell subset sorted from them (not recorded which). CDR3 in amino acids: CASSEPGQGVWEQYF. CDR3 nucleotide sequence: TGTGCCAGCAGTGAACCTGGACAGGGGGTGTGGGAGCAGTACTTC.